This TCR beta chain comes out of a study of PD-L1 blockade in urothelial cancer. Study-wide context: Patients started atezolizumab in the mid-2010s, 1,200 mg intravenously every 3 weeks. The analyses of blood took place 3 weeks (second dose) and 6 weeks after treatment start. Each participant's history included 0 to 3 prior chemotherapy regimens. General observations from the study: Tumor-linked clones in blood grew more by 3 weeks in durable-benefit patients.

Sequenced by immunoSEQ multiplex PCR; TCRdb stores in-frame clones only, minus some. The repertoire has roughly 45,000 clones, more than 75% of them found once; the top ten carry 15% to 20%. As regards this clone: Antigen unknown.

This sample's time point: pretreatment peripheral blood. The junction had 10 bases not matched to a gene; V was cut back by 5 bases and J by 4 bases. CDR1 PRHDT and CDR2 FYEKMQ come from the germline V gene (reference sequence). CDR3 size: 16 residues. Sequenced here: PBMCs, sampled around atezolizumab (anti-PD-L1) treatment. The clonotype comes from a man in his 60s with urothelial cancer. This sequence joins TRBV13 and TRBJ2-7; 11 bases align to TRBD2. CDR3 sequence (DNA): TGTGCCAGCAGCCCTCCACTAGCGGGAGAGGGATACGAGCAGTACTTC. This gives the protein CASSPPLAGEGYEQYF.